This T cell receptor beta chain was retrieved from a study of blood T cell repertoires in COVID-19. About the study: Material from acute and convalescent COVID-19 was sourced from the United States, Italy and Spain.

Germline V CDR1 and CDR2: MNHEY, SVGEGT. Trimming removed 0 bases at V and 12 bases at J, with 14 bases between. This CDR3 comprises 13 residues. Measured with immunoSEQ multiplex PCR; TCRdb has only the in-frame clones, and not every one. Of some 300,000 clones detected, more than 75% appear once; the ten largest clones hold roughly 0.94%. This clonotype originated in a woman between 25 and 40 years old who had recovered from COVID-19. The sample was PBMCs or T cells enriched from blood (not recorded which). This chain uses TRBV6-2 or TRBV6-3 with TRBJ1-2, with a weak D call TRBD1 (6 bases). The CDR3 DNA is TGTGCCAGCAGTTACTCGACCAGGGGCGAGGACACCTTC. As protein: CASSYSTRGEDTF.